The 3 T cell receptor beta chains below were found in one sample sequenced in a study of blood T cell repertoires in COVID-19. Assay: immunoSEQ multiplex PCR; the TCRdb copy retains only in-frame clones and omits some. The sample yields roughly 100,000 clones, 75% to 85% seen once. The sample comprised peripheral blood. The receptors come from a man in his sixties with acute or convalescent COVID-19.

The CDR3 DNA reads TGTGCCAGCAGCTTGGCCGGCAGGGAAGACCAGCCCCAGCATTTT. Translated: CASSLAGREDQPQHF. The genes are TRBV5-6 and TRBJ1-5; possibly TRBD1 for D (5 bases). The CDR3 length is 15 residues. The germline V and J ends were trimmed by 0 bases and 7 bases, with 14 bases remaining between them. Germline CDR1 reads SGHDT; CDR2 reads YYEEEE.

The chain joins TRBV4-3 to TRBJ2-6; 10 nucleotides agree with TRBD2. CDR1 and CDR2 (germline): LGHNA, YSLEER. V lost 0 bases to trimming and J lost 4 bases; unmatched junction nucleotides: 9. The CDR3 is 19 residues long. For the CDR3, the DNA is TGCGCCAGCAGCCAAGATCGGCTAGCGGGAGTCTCGGGGGCCAACGTCCTGACTTTC. Its translation is CASSQDRLAGVSGANVLTF.

The chain recombines TRBV29-1 with TRBJ2-7; 10 nucleotides align to TRBD2. Germline CDR1 SQVTM, CDR2 ANQGSEA. The CDR3 consists of 14 residues. V shed 1 base and J 3 bases; nucleotides not matched to a gene: 3. CDR3 protein: CSVEGLAGVYEQYF. In nucleotides, the CDR3 is TGCAGCGTTGAAGGGCTAGCGGGAGTCTACGAGCAGTACTTC.